This T cell receptor (beta chain) was recovered during a study of blood T cell repertoires in COVID-19. Original handling: Reference gene primers were amplified, and this amplification served to estimate nucleated cell counts. The protocol was immunoSEQ multiplex PCR, while the TCRdb copy is restricted to in-frame clones and leaves out a portion. V, J and clone size are taken as reported in that table, and D and trimming were inferred from the DNA itself. The sample lists approximately 200,000 clones; 65% to 80% were seen once. Germline V CDR1 and CDR2: KGHSH, LQKENI. The CDR3 extends over 15 amino acids. V lost 3 bases and J lost 2; bases outside the gene matches: 3.

The sequence was collected from a woman aged 45-60 years with acute or convalescent COVID-19. The rearrangement joins TRBV18 to TRBJ2-2; TRBD1 aligns across 7 bases. Sequencing was carried out using peripheral blood. CDR3 protein: CASSPDRSNTGELFF. The DNA of the CDR3 is TGTGCCAGCTCACCGGACAGGTCCAACACCGGGGAGCTGTTTTTT.